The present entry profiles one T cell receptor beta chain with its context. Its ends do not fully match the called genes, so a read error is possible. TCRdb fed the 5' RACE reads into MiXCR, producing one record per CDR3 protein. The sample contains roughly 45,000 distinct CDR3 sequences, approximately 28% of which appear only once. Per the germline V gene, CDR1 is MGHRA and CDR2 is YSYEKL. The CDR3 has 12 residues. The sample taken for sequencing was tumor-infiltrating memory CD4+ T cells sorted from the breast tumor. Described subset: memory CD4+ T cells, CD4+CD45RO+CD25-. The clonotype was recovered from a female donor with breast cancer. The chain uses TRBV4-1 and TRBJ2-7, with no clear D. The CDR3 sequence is CASGQGASEQYF. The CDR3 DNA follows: TGCGCCAGCGGCCAAGGAGCATCCGAGCAGTACTTC.